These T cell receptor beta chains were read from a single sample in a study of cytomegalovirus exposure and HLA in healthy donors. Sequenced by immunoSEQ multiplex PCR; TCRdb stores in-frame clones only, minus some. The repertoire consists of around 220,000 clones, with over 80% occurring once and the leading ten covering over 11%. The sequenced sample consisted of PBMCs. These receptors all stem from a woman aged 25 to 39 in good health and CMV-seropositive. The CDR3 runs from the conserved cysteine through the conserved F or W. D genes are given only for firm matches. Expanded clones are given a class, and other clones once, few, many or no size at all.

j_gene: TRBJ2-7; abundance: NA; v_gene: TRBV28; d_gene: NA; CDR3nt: TGTGCCAGCAGTACCCTCACAGAGCCCCTCTACGAGCAGTACTTC; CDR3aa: CASSTLTEPLYEQYF
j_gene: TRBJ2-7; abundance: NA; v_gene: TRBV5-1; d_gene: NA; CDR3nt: TGCGCCAGCAGCTCGGGTCTACATCGGGGGTCCTACGAGCAGTACTTC; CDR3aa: CASSSGLHRGSYEQYF
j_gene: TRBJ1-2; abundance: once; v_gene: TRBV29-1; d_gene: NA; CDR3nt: TGCAGCCCCGACCCGGCTAACTATGGCTACACCTTC; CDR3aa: CSPDPANYGYTF
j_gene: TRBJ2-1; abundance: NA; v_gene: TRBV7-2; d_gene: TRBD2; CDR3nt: TGTGCCAGCAGCTTTGGAGGGACTAATTACAATGAGCAGTTCTTC; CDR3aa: CASSFGGTNYNEQFF
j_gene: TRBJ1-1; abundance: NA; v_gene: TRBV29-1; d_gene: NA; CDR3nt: TGCAGCGTTGAGGGTCGGAACACTGAAGCTTTCTTT; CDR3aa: CSVEGRNTEAFF
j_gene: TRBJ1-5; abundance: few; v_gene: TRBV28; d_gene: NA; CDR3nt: TGTGCCAGCAGTTTATCCGGAGGCAATCAGCCCCAGCATTTT; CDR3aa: CASSLSGGNQPQHF
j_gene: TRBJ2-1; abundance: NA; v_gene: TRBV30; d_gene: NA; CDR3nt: TGTGCCTGGAGTGGTGGGGACAATGAGCAGTTCTTC; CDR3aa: CAWSGGDNEQFF
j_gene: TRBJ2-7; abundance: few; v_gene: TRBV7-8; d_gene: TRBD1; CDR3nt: TGTGCCAGCAGCTTTGGGCAGGGGGCGGCCTACGAGCAGTACTTC; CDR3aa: CASSFGQGAAYEQYF
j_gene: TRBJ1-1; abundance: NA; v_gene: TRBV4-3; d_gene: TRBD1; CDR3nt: TGCGCCAGCAGCCAACGGGAGGCAGGGGGCACTAAAGCTTTCTTT; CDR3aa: CASSQREAGGTKAFF
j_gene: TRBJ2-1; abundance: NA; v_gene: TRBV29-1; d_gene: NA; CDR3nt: TGCAGCGTCGAAGGACGGAACAATGAGCAGTTCTTC; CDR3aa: CSVEGRNNEQFF
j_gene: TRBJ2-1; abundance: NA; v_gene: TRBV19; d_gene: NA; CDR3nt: TGTGCCACAGGGATTAGCTCCTACAATGAGCAGTTCTTC; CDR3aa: CATGISSYNEQFF
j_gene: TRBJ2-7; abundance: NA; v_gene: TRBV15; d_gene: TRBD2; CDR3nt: TGTGCCACCAGTAACAGCGGGAGCTACGAGCAGTACTTC; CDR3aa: CATSNSGSYEQYF
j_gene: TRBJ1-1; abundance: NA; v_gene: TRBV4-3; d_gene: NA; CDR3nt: TGCGCCAGCAGCCAAGATCGGGGGGGTATTGAAGCTTTCTTT; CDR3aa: CASSQDRGGIEAFF
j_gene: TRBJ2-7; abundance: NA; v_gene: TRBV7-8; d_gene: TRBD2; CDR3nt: TGTGCCAGCAGCGCGCCGACTAGCGGGTCGGGGGAGCAGTACTTC; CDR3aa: CASSAPTSGSGEQYF
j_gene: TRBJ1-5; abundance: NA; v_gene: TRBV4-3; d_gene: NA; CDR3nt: TGCGCCAGCAGCCAAGATACCTGGGCAGGTAGGACGGGGCCCCAGCATTTT; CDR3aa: CASSQDTWAGRTGPQHF
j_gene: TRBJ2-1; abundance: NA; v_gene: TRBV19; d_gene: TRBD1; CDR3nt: TGTGCGACCACAGGGGGCGTTGTCAATGAGCAGTTCTTC; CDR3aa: CATTGGVVNEQFF
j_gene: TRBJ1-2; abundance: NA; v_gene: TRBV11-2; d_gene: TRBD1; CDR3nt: TGTGCCAGCAGCCTGACAGGGGTAGGGTATGGCTACACCTTC; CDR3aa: CASSLTGVGYGYTF
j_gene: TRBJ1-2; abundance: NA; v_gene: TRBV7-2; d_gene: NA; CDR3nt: TGTGCCAGCAGCCCACGCACTAACTATGGCTACACCTTC; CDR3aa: CASSPRTNYGYTF
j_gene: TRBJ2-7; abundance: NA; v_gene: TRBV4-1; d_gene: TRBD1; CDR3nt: TGCGCCAGCAGCCAAGCGAGGCAGGGGGCCCACGAGCAGTACTTC; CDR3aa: CASSQARQGAHEQYF
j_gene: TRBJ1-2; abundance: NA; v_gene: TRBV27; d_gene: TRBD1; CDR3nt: TGTGCCAGCAGTCCGGTCGGGACAGGCTATGGCTACACCTTC; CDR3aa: CASSPVGTGYGYTF
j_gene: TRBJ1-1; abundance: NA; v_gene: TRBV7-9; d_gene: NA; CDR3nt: TGTGCCAATTTGGGTCCGGGGGACACTGAAGCTTTCTTT; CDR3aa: CANLGPGDTEAFF
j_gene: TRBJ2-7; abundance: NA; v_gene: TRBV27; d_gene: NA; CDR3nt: TGTGCCAGCAGTTTACGTGGGGGGTTCGAGTCCTACGAGCAGTACTTC; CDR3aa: CASSLRGGFESYEQYF
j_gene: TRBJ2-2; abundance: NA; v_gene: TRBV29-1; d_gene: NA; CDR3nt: TGCAGCGCCGCAGGCGTCCCTAACACCGGGGAGCTGTTTTTT; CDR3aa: CSAAGVPNTGELFF
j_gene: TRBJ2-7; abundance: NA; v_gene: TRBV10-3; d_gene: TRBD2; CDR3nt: TGTGCCATCAGTGAGGGAACTAGCGGCTCCTACGAGCAGTACTTC; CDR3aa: CAISEGTSGSYEQYF
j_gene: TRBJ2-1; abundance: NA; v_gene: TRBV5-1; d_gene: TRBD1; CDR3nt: TGCGCCAGCAGCTTGGGACTCGGACAGGGAGGTTACAATGAGCAGTTCTTC; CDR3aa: CASSLGLGQGGYNEQFF
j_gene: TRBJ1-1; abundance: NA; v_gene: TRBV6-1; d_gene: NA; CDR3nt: TGTGCCAGCAGTGAAAACGTGGGCAGGGCCAACACTGAAGCTTTCTTT; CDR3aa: CASSENVGRANTEAFF
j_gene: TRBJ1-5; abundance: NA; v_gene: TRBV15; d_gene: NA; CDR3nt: TGTGCCACCAGCAGACAAACGACGGGTCATCAGCCCCAGCATTTT; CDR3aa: CATSRQTTGHQPQHF
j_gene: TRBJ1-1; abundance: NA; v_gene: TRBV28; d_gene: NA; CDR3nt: TGTGCCAGCAGTTTGGGGGTAGGGGCTTTCTTT; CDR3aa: CASSLGVGAFF
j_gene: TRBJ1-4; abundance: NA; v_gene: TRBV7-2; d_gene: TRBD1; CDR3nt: TGTGCCAGCAGCTCCTACCCCGACAGGGAAGGTGAAAAACTGTTTTTT; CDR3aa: CASSSYPDREGEKLFF
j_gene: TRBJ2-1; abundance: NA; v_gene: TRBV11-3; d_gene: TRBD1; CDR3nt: TGTGCCAGCAGCGAGGGGACAGGGAGCAATGAGCAGTTCTTC; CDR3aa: CASSEGTGSNEQFF
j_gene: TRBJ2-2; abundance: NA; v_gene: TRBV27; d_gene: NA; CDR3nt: TGTGCCAGCAGTTTGAATAGGGGGGAGCTGTTTTTT; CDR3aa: CASSLNRGELFF
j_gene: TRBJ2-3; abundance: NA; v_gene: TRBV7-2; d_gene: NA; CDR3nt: TGTGCCAGCAGCCTCCCGGCAGATACGCAGTATTTT; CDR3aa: CASSLPADTQYF
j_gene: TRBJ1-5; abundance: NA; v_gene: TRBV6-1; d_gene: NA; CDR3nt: TGTGCCAGCAGGGAAGCGGGGGTGGCCGGTAGCAATCAGCCCCAGCATTTT; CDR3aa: CASREAGVAGSNQPQHF
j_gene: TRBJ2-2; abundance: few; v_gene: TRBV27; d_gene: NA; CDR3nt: TGTGCCAGCGGGCCAGCGGTGAACACCGGGGAGCTGTTTTTT; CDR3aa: CASGPAVNTGELFF
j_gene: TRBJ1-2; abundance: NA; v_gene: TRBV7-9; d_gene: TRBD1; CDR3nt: TGTGCCAGCAGCCTGGTGGCAGGGGGAGTCTATGGCTACACCTTC; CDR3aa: CASSLVAGGVYGYTF
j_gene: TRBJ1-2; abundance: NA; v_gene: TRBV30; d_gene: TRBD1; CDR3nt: TGTGCCTACCACAGGGGGATAAACTATGGCTACACCTTC; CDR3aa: CAYHRGINYGYTF
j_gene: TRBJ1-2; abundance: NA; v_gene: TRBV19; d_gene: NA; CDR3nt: TGTGCCAGTAGTATAGACCCGGGAGATAACTATGGCTACACCTTC; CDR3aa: CASSIDPGDNYGYTF
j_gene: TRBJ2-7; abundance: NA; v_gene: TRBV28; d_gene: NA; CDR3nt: TGTGCCAGCAGTTCGCCGGGACTCGAACCCGAGACCTACGAGCAGTACTTC; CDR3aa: CASSSPGLEPETYEQYF
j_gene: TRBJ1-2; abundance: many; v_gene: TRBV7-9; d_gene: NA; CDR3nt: TGTGCCAGCAGCTTAGCGGAGTGGAGTCTTGGCTACACCTTC; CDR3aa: CASSLAEWSLGYTF
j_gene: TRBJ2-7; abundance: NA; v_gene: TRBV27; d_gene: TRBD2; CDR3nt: TGTGCCAGCAGTTTTGCGACTAGCGGGACCTACGAGCAGTACTTC; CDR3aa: CASSFATSGTYEQYF
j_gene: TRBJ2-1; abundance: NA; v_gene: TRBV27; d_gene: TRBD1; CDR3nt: TGTGCCAGCAGGGTTCAGGGGGCGACCCACAATGAGCAGTTCTTC; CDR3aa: CASRVQGATHNEQFF
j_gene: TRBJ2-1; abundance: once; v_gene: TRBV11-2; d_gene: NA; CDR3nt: TGTGCCAGCAGCTTCAGCCAGGGAAGGCAGTTCTTC; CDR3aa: CASSFSQGRQFF
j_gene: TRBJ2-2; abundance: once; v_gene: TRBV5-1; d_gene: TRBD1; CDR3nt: TGCGCCAGCAGCTTGCTAGGGACAGGGAACACCGGGGAGCTGTTTTTT; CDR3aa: CASSLLGTGNTGELFF
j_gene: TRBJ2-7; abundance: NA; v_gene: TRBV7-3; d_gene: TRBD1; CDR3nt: TGTGCCAGCAGCCAACGACAGGGCTACGAGCAGTACTTC; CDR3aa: CASSQRQGYEQYF
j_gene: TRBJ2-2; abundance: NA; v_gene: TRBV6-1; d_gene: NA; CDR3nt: TGTGCCAGCAGTCACCTCGGCGGGGAGCTGTTTTTT; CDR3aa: CASSHLGGELFF
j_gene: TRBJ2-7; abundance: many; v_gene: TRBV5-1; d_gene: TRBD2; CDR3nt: TGCGCCAGCAGCTTGGTAGCGGGAGGGCCCTACGAGCAGTACTTC; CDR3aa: CASSLVAGGPYEQYF
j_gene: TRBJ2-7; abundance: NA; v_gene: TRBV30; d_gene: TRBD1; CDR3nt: TGTGCCTGGAGTAGGGGGCGCAGCCACGAGCAGTACTTC; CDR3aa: CAWSRGRSHEQYF
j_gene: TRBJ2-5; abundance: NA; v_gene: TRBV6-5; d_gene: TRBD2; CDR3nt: TGTGCCAGCAGTTCCTCCGGGACTAGCGGGGGGCCGCACTTC; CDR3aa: CASSSSGTSGGPHF
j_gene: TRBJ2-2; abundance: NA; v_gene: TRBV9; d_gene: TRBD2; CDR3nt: TGTGCCAGCAGCCCCAGCGGGGCGAACACCGGGGAGCTGTTTTTT; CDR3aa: CASSPSGANTGELFF
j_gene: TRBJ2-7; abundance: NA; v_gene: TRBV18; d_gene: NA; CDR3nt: TGTGCCAGCTCACCCCCGGGTTTCTACGAGCAGTACTTC; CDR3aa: CASSPPGFYEQYF
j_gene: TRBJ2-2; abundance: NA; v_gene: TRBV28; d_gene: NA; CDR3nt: TGTGCCAGCAGTCCCGCGAACACCGGGGAGCTGTTTTTT; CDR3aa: CASSPANTGELFF
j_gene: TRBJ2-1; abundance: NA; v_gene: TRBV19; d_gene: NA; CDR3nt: TGTGCCAAGGATGTCAATGAGCAGTTCTTC; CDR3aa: CAKDVNEQFF